Listed below are T cell receptor beta chains from one sample, sequenced in a study of regulatory T cells in long-lasting Graves disease. Each CDR3 protein gets one entry after TCRdb re-called the multiplex PCR reads with MiXCR. This sample has around 500,000 distinct CDR3 sequences, with 13% found just once. The same data also went into a second study, on T cells in Graves' hyperthyroidism and ophthalmopathy.

Sequences were derived from peripheral blood mononuclear cells (PBMCs), sampled at new diagnosis, from a patient treated with antithyroid drugs. These receptors came from a man younger than 45 with Graves disease. Each CDR3 is given with its conserved first and last residue. Fields, in order: D gene, J gene, clone size, V gene, CDR3 DNA, CDR3 protein. D genes are given only for firm matches. The listing skips clone size in some rows; elsewhere it reads once, few, many or a size class.

NA,TRBJ2-3,NA,TRBV5-6,TGTGCCAGCAGCTCGGGCGACCCAGCAGATACGCAGTATTTT,CASSSGDPADTQYF
TRBD1,TRBJ1-2,many,TRBV12-3/TRBV12-4,TGTGCCAGCAACGACAGGGGCGGCTATGGCTACACCTTC,CASNDRGGYGYTF
NA,TRBJ2-1,many,TRBV27,TGTGCCAGCACAAGCCTAGCCCAATTCCCGAGGGATGAGCAGTTCTTC,CASTSLAQFPRDEQFF
TRBD2,TRBJ2-3,many,TRBV24-1,TGTGCCACCAGTGATCCCCCTAGCGGGAGTACAGATACGCAGTATTTT,CATSDPPSGSTDTQYF
NA,TRBJ1-2,many,TRBV19,TGTGCCAGTAGTTCCCGGACGGTAAATTATGGCTACACCTTC,CASSSRTVNYGYTF
TRBD1,TRBJ1-2,many,TRBV20-1,TGCAGTGCTAGACTGGGACAGCCCCCAACCCCCTACGGCTACACCTTC,CSARLGQPPTPYGYTF
NA,TRBJ2-7,many,TRBV29-1,TGCAGCGTTGAAGGAAGGGGGGTCTACGAGCAGTACTTC,CSVEGRGVYEQYF
TRBD1,TRBJ2-2,many,TRBV20-1,TGCAGTGCTACCGAGACAGGGATCACCGGGGAGCTGTTTTTT,CSATETGITGELFF
NA,TRBJ2-5,many,TRBV28,TGCGCCAGCAGCTTAAGGTACCAAGAGACCCAGTACTTC,CASSLRYQETQYF
NA,TRBJ1-5,many,TRBV12-5,TGTGCTAGTGGCCTGGGGGTTGGCAATCAGCCCCAGCATTTT,CASGLGVGNQPQHF
TRBD1,TRBJ2-7,NA,TRBV5-4,TGTGCCAGCAGCTTGGGACAGGGGGCAGTCGAGCAGTACTTC,CASSLGQGAVEQYF
TRBD1,TRBJ1-5,many,TRBV20-1,TGCAGTGCTAGAGATGAGGACAGGCCTAGGGGAGAAGCCCAGCATTTT,CSARDEDRPRGEAQHF
NA,TRBJ1-5,many,TRBV12-3/TRBV12-4,TGTGCCAGCAGGGGTCAGGCGACCAATCAGCCCCAGCATTTT,CASRGQATNQPQHF
NA,TRBJ2-1,NA,TRBV29-1,TGCAGCGTTGGGTCCTGGGCGTCCTCCTACAATGAGCAGTTCTTC,CSVGSWASSYNEQFF
TRBD1,TRBJ2-7,few,TRBV20-1,TGCAGTGCTAGAGTGACAGGGGCCACCTACGAGCAGTACTTC,CSARVTGATYEQYF
NA,TRBJ2-2,many,TRBV9,TGTGCCAGCAGCGTATGGGATGGCGGGGAGCTGTTTTTT,CASSVWDGGELFF
TRBD2,TRBJ2-5,many,TRBV12-5,TGTGCAGCCGGGAGGGAGGGAATGGAGACCCAGTACTTC,CAAGREGMETQYF
NA,TRBJ2-7,NA,TRBV6-5,TGTGCCAGCAGTTACTCGGCGGGGCCCTACGAGCAGTACTTC,CASSYSAGPYEQYF
NA,TRBJ2-3,many,TRBV27,TGTGCCAGCAGTTTATCCCTAGCGCCTAGCACAGATACGCAGTATTTT,CASSLSLAPSTDTQYF
NA,TRBJ2-1,few,TRBV5-4,TGTGCCAGCAGCTTGCGGGCGGGCTTCTCCTACAATGAGCAGTTCTTC,CASSLRAGFSYNEQFF
TRBD2,TRBJ2-7,many,TRBV15,TGTGCCACCAGCAGAGACAGAAGCGGGATCATCTACGAGCAGTACTTC,CATSRDRSGIIYEQYF
TRBD2,TRBJ2-7,many,TRBV11-2,TGTGCCAGCAGCCTCCCTAGCGGGAGTGTAGCCGAGCAGTACTTC,CASSLPSGSVAEQYF
NA,TRBJ2-1,many,TRBV6-5,TGTGCCAGCAGTTACCTAAGAGGCAATGAGCAGTTCTTC,CASSYLRGNEQFF
TRBD2,TRBJ2-7,NA,TRBV13,TGCGCCAGCAGCCAAGAAGCCCTAGCGGGAGGTAGTAACGAGCAGTACTTC,CASSQEALAGGSNEQYF
NA,TRBJ2-7,many,TRBV7-9,TGTGCCAGCAGCTCGGGACAACAATGGTGGGGCGAGCAGTACTTC,CASSSGQQWWGEQYF
TRBD1,TRBJ1-2,many,TRBV2,TGTGCCAGCACCCAACGGGGGACAGACGACTTC,CASTQRGTDDF
TRBD1,TRBJ2-5,many,TRBV12-3/TRBV12-4,TGTGCCAGCAGTTTGGGACAGGGAAAAGAGACCCAGTACTTC,CASSLGQGKETQYF
NA,TRBJ2-7,NA,TRBV11-3,TGTGCCAGCAGCCCCCGACACGGGAGCTCCTACGAGCAGTACTTC,CASSPRHGSSYEQYF
NA,TRBJ1-2,NA,TRBV15,TGTGCCACCAGCAGAGAGTCAGGGGAAGGCTACACCTTC,CATSRESGEGYTF
NA,TRBJ1-4,few,TRBV12-3/TRBV12-4,TGTGCCAGCAACGGAGGGGGAGAGTTTGAAAAACTGTTTTTT,CASNGGGEFEKLFF
TRBD1,TRBJ2-7,many,TRBV9,TGTGCCAGCAGCGTAGGGGGACAGAACTACGAGCAGTACTTC,CASSVGGQNYEQYF
NA,TRBJ1-2,many,TRBV27,TGTGCCAGCAGTCCCAAAGGAGACTATGGCTACACCTTC,CASSPKGDYGYTF
NA,TRBJ2-4,NA,TRBV19,TGTGCCAGTAGTATCCCGCAGGCCAAAAACATTCAGTACTTC,CASSIPQAKNIQYF
NA,TRBJ2-5,NA,TRBV20-1,TGCAGTGGAGGCCGGGAAAGTGAGACCCAGTACTTC,CSGGRESETQYF
NA,TRBJ2-7,few,TRBV19,TGTGCCAGTAGTATGAGGGGAAGGAACGAGCAGTACTTC,CASSMRGRNEQYF
NA,TRBJ2-7,few,TRBV15,TGTGCCACCAGCAACCAGCGGGACAACAACGAGCAGTACTTC,CATSNQRDNNEQYF
NA,TRBJ2-1,many,TRBV29-1,TGCAGCGTGCAAGCGCCCGTTTCCCCATTCAATGAGCAGTTCTTC,CSVQAPVSPFNEQFF
NA,TRBJ2-7,few,TRBV7-9,TGTGCCAGCAGCTTCCTTGGCGTATACGAGCAGTACTTC,CASSFLGVYEQYF
NA,TRBJ1-1,NA,TRBV3-1,TGTGCCAGCAGCCACCTATGGTCAGGGGTGGGTAGGACTGAAGCTTTCTTT,CASSHLWSGVGRTEAFF
NA,TRBJ2-2,many,TRBV9,TGTGCCAGCAGCGTAGAATCGACCACCGGGGAGCTGTTTTTT,CASSVESTTGELFF
NA,TRBJ2-3,many,TRBV6-2/TRBV6-3,TGTGCCAGCAGTTACGGGCAGATTATCACAGATACGCAGTATTTT,CASSYGQIITDTQYF